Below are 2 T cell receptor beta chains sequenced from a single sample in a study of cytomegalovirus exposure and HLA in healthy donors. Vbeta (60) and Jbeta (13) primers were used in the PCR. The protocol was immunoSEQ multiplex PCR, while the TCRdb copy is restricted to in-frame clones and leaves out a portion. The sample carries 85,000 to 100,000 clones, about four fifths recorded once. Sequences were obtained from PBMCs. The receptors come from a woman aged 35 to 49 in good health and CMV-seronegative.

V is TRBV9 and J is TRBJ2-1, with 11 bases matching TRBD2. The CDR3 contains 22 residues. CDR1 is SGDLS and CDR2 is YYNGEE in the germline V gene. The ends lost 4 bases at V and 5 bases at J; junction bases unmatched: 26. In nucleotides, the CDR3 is TGTGCCAGCAGCCCCCGTGGCAGAGCAGACTCTATAGCGGGGGGGATGGACAATGAGCAGTTCTTC. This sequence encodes CASSPRGRADSIAGGMDNEQFF.

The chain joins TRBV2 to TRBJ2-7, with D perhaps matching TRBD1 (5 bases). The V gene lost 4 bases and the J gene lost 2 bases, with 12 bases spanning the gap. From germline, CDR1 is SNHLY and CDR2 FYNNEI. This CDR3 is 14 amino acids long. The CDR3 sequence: CASSAQGWTYEQYF. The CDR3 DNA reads TGTGCCAGCAGTGCTCAGGGTTGGACCTACGAGCAGTACTTC.